Each of the 3 T cell receptor beta chains below was sequenced from the same sample in a study of identical twins. From the 5' RACE reads, TCRdb called clonotypes with MiXCR, one entry per CDR3 protein. The sample shows 700,000 or so distinct CDR3 sequences, over 8.5% of them seen only once. These same records also appear under a second study, on yellow fever vaccine responses in identical twins.

Input material: PBMCs. These TCRs come from a woman younger than 30 in good health.

The V and J genes are TRBV12-3 or TRBV12-4 and TRBJ1-3; D gene uncertain. CDR3 length: 13 amino acids. Trimming took 4 bases from V and 7 from J, leaving 11 bases between them. CDR3 coding DNA: TGTGCCAGCAGTTCTTTTCGAAGGAACACCATATATTTT. As protein: CASSSFRRNTIYF.

This clonotype was counted only a few times. The chain is built from TRBV5-1 and TRBJ2-5, with D unresolved. The CDR3 has 13 amino acids. V lost 2 bases, J lost 5 bases, and 10 bases lay in between. Germline V CDR1 and CDR2: SGHRS, YFSETQ. The CDR3 coding sequence is TGCGCCAGCAGCTTATTAGGCGAGGAGACCCAGTACTTC. It translates to CASSLLGEETQYF.

This clonotype occurred many times. This chain connects TRBV12-3 or TRBV12-4 to TRBJ2-5; D call uncertain. This CDR3 comprises 13 residues. V was cut by 6 bases and J by 2 bases, with 10 bases left in between. Here the CDR3 DNA reads TGTGCCAGCAGCTCGCCATCACAAGAGACCCAGTACTTC. This sequence encodes CASSSPSQETQYF.